A selection of T cell receptor beta chains follows, all from one sample in a study of CD8 T cells in ankylosing spondylitis. TCRdb re-derived calls from the 5' RACE reads in MiXCR, one entry per CDR3 protein. This sample yields roughly 180,000 distinct CDR3 sequences, of which approximately 9% are seen a single time; roughly 16% belongs to the top ten. What was sequenced was blood, either unsorted or a sorted T cell fraction (not recorded which). The source is a female donor with ankylosing spondylitis or in good health (not recorded which). CDR3s include the opening cysteine and the closing phenylalanine or tryptophan. Fields, in order: J gene, V gene, clone size, D gene, CDR3 protein, CDR3 DNA. The D gene is left open where the match is weak. Clone size is given for some rows only: seen once, a few or many times, or a class if the clone is expanded.

J gene: TRBJ2-1
V gene: TRBV20-1
clone size: .
D gene: .
CDR3 protein: CSARDGRDDEQFF
CDR3 DNA: TGCAGTGCTAGAGATGGGCGGGATGATGAGCAGTTCTTC

J gene: TRBJ2-7
V gene: TRBV4-2
clone size: many
D gene: .
CDR3 protein: CASSQAGGEKGYEQYF
CDR3 DNA: TGTGCCAGCAGCCAAGCGGGCGGGGAGAAAGGCTACGAGCAGTACTTC

J gene: TRBJ2-1
V gene: TRBV29-1
clone size: few
D gene: .
CDR3 protein: CSARPSTPRFHNEQFF
CDR3 DNA: TGCAGCGCCCGTCCCTCCACCCCCCGCTTCCACAATGAGCAGTTCTTC

J gene: TRBJ2-2
V gene: TRBV2
clone size: few
D gene: TRBD2
CDR3 protein: CASSELTSGSDKNTGELFF
CDR3 DNA: TGTGCCAGCAGTGAACTTACTAGCGGGAGTGATAAAAACACCGGGGAGCTGTTTTTT

J gene: TRBJ2-7
V gene: TRBV6-5
clone size: .
D gene: .
CDR3 protein: CASSSPDRPGEQYF
CDR3 DNA: TGTGCCAGCAGTTCCCCGGACCGCCCCGGGGAGCAGTACTTC

J gene: TRBJ2-6
V gene: TRBV5-4
clone size: few
D gene: .
CDR3 protein: CASSLTGAPGANVLTF
CDR3 DNA: TGTGCCAGCAGCTTGACGGGGGCTCCTGGGGCCAACGTCCTGACTTTC

J gene: TRBJ1-4
V gene: TRBV4-3
clone size: few
D gene: .
CDR3 protein: CASSQDPLGGDEKLFF
CDR3 DNA: TGCGCCAGCAGCCAAGATCCGCTAGGAGGAGATGAAAAACTGTTTTTT

J gene: TRBJ2-1
V gene: TRBV5-4
clone size: few
D gene: .
CDR3 protein: CASSLESTEQFF
CDR3 DNA: TGTGCCAGCAGCTTGGAAAGCACTGAGCAGTTCTTC

J gene: TRBJ2-1
V gene: TRBV30
clone size: .
D gene: .
CDR3 protein: CAWSGEVAYNEQFF
CDR3 DNA: TGTGCCTGGAGTGGTGAGGTGGCCTACAATGAGCAGTTCTTC

J gene: TRBJ2-1
V gene: TRBV5-5
clone size: many
D gene: TRBD2
CDR3 protein: CASSSSGKSYNEQFF
CDR3 DNA: TGTGCCAGCAGCTCTAGCGGGAAGTCCTACAATGAGCAGTTCTTC

J gene: TRBJ2-1
V gene: TRBV29-1
clone size: .
D gene: .
CDR3 protein: CSVEGHSTYNEQFF
CDR3 DNA: TGCAGCGTTGAAGGCCACTCCACCTACAATGAGCAGTTCTTC

J gene: TRBJ1-2
V gene: TRBV3-1
clone size: .
D gene: TRBD1
CDR3 protein: CASSPADRGRGYTF
CDR3 DNA: TGTGCCAGCAGCCCTGCCGACAGGGGACGGGGCTACACCTTC

J gene: TRBJ2-1
V gene: TRBV5-1
clone size: many
D gene: .
CDR3 protein: CASSSSPWTPAGDEQFF
CDR3 DNA: TGCGCCAGCAGCTCCTCGCCTTGGACTCCTGCGGGCGATGAGCAGTTCTTC

J gene: TRBJ1-2
V gene: TRBV9
clone size: .
D gene: .
CDR3 protein: CASSEGDTNYGYTF
CDR3 DNA: TGTGCCAGCAGCGAGGGTGACACTAACTATGGCTACACCTTC

J gene: TRBJ2-5
V gene: TRBV7-9
clone size: few
D gene: TRBD1
CDR3 protein: CASSLPGTGGFLETQYF
CDR3 DNA: TGTGCCAGCAGCTTACCCGGGACAGGGGGCTTCTTAGAGACCCAGTACTTC

J gene: TRBJ2-1
V gene: TRBV7-9
clone size: many
D gene: .
CDR3 protein: CASSRPSASRNEQFF
CDR3 DNA: TGTGCCAGCAGCCGCCCTAGCGCCTCACGGAATGAGCAGTTCTTC

J gene: TRBJ2-2
V gene: TRBV30
clone size: .
D gene: TRBD1
CDR3 protein: CALGQGASGELFF
CDR3 DNA: TGTGCCTTGGGGCAGGGGGCTAGCGGGGAGCTGTTTTTT

J gene: TRBJ2-7
V gene: TRBV18
clone size: many
D gene: .
CDR3 protein: CASSPEKYEQYF
CDR3 DNA: TGTGCCAGCTCACCGGAGAAGTACGAGCAGTACTTC

J gene: TRBJ2-1
V gene: TRBV6-5
clone size: many
D gene: TRBD2
CDR3 protein: CASSYGGRNEQFF
CDR3 DNA: TGTGCCAGCAGTTATGGCGGGAGAAATGAGCAGTTCTTC

J gene: TRBJ2-4
V gene: TRBV21-1
clone size: few
D gene: .
CDR3 protein: CASSKEKDRAGNIQYF
CDR3 DNA: TGTGCCAGCAGCAAAGAGAAGGACAGGGCCGGTAACATTCAGTACTTC

J gene: TRBJ1-2
V gene: TRBV6-1
clone size: .
D gene: .
CDR3 protein: CASSRAGLEPATF
CDR3 DNA: TGTGCCAGCAGTCGCGCCGGGTTGGAGCCAGCCACCTTC

J gene: TRBJ2-1
V gene: TRBV18
clone size: .
D gene: .
CDR3 protein: CASSPHLWFEQFF
CDR3 DNA: TGTGCCAGCTCACCACATCTCTGGTTTGAGCAGTTCTTC

J gene: TRBJ2-4
V gene: TRBV27
clone size: many
D gene: .
CDR3 protein: CASSWYAGPKNIQYF
CDR3 DNA: TGTGCCAGCAGTTGGTATGCGGGACCCAAAAACATTCAGTACTTC

J gene: TRBJ2-5
V gene: TRBV7-6
clone size: .
D gene: .
CDR3 protein: CASSRLERSQETQYF
CDR3 DNA: TGTGCCAGCAGCCGACTCGAGCGGTCCCAAGAGACCCAGTACTTC

J gene: TRBJ2-7
V gene: TRBV29-1
clone size: many
D gene: TRBD1
CDR3 protein: CSVVGTGGPYEQYF
CDR3 DNA: TGCAGCGTTGTAGGGACAGGGGGCCCCTACGAGCAGTACTTC

J gene: TRBJ2-1
V gene: TRBV6-1
clone size: few
D gene: .
CDR3 protein: CASTGWGTFSHNEQFF
CDR3 DNA: TGTGCCAGCACCGGCTGGGGGACTTTCAGCCACAATGAGCAGTTCTTC

J gene: TRBJ2-5
V gene: TRBV9
clone size: .
D gene: TRBD2
CDR3 protein: CASSVDAGGSGETQYF
CDR3 DNA: TGTGCCAGCAGCGTAGATGCGGGGGGCTCAGGGGAGACCCAGTACTTC

J gene: TRBJ2-1
V gene: TRBV10-2
clone size: .
D gene: .
CDR3 protein: CASGSGQFF
CDR3 DNA: TGCGCCAGCGGGTCGGGGCAGTTCTTC

J gene: TRBJ2-7
V gene: TRBV27
clone size: few
D gene: .
CDR3 protein: CASSAQEATAYEQYF
CDR3 DNA: TGTGCCAGCAGTGCCCAGGAAGCGACCGCCTACGAGCAGTACTTC

J gene: TRBJ2-7
V gene: TRBV5-1
clone size: many
D gene: .
CDR3 protein: CASSPASGGGLEQYF
CDR3 DNA: TGCGCCAGCAGCCCGGCTAGCGGAGGGGGTTTGGAGCAGTACTTC

J gene: TRBJ2-3
V gene: TRBV25-1
clone size: .
D gene: .
CDR3 protein: CASSEFGTSTDTQYF
CDR3 DNA: TGTGCCAGCAGTGAATTCGGTACTAGCACAGATACGCAGTATTTT

J gene: TRBJ1-2
V gene: TRBV9
clone size: many
D gene: TRBD1
CDR3 protein: CASSVGDRGDGYTF
CDR3 DNA: TGTGCCAGCAGCGTAGGGGACAGGGGGGATGGCTACACCTTC

J gene: TRBJ1-1
V gene: TRBV29-1
clone size: many
D gene: TRBD1
CDR3 protein: CSVLQDRGSAEAFF
CDR3 DNA: TGCAGCGTTCTACAGGACAGGGGGAGCGCTGAAGCTTTCTTT

J gene: TRBJ2-7
V gene: TRBV12-3/TRBV12-4
clone size: few
D gene: .
CDR3 protein: CASSLALKGEQYF
CDR3 DNA: TGTGCCAGCAGTTTAGCGCTAAAGGGGGAGCAGTACTTC

J gene: TRBJ2-7
V gene: TRBV27
clone size: .
D gene: TRBD2
CDR3 protein: CASRPTGLAGKHSYEQYF
CDR3 DNA: TGTGCCAGCAGACCTACCGGACTAGCGGGGAAGCACTCCTACGAGCAGTACTTC

J gene: TRBJ2-3
V gene: TRBV5-1
clone size: few
D gene: .
CDR3 protein: CASSDRREGDTQYF
CDR3 DNA: TGCGCCAGCTCGGACAGGAGGGAAGGAGATACGCAGTATTTT

J gene: TRBJ2-7
V gene: TRBV11-2
clone size: many
D gene: .
CDR3 protein: CASSSGLAYEQYF
CDR3 DNA: TGTGCCAGCAGCTCGGGACTCGCCTACGAGCAGTACTTC

J gene: TRBJ2-4
V gene: TRBV12-3/TRBV12-4
clone size: many
D gene: TRBD1
CDR3 protein: CASSLGGPKNIQYF
CDR3 DNA: TGTGCCAGCAGTCTAGGGGGCCCCAAAAACATTCAGTACTTC

J gene: TRBJ2-7
V gene: TRBV7-6
clone size: few
D gene: TRBD2
CDR3 protein: CASSDLAGISYEQYF
CDR3 DNA: TGTGCCAGCAGCGACCTAGCGGGGATCTCCTACGAGCAGTACTTC

J gene: TRBJ2-2
V gene: TRBV24-1
clone size: .
D gene: .
CDR3 protein: CAIRDGRNTGELFF
CDR3 DNA: TGTGCCATCAGGGACGGGAGGAACACCGGGGAGCTGTTTTTT

J gene: TRBJ2-1
V gene: TRBV12-3/TRBV12-4
clone size: .
D gene: .
CDR3 protein: CASSFGGDYNEQFF
CDR3 DNA: TGTGCCAGCAGTTTTGGCGGGGACTACAATGAGCAGTTCTTC

J gene: TRBJ1-1
V gene: TRBV6-2/TRBV6-3
clone size: .
D gene: .
CDR3 protein: CASTMGGRGRTEAFF
CDR3 DNA: TGTGCCAGCACCATGGGGGGGCGGGGAAGAACTGAAGCTTTCTTT

J gene: TRBJ1-4
V gene: TRBV2
clone size: .
D gene: .
CDR3 protein: CASSDTRGEEKLFF
CDR3 DNA: TGTGCCAGCAGTGATACAAGGGGGGAAGAAAAACTGTTTTTT

J gene: TRBJ2-1
V gene: TRBV6-5
clone size: few
D gene: .
CDR3 protein: CASSYSVGYEQFF
CDR3 DNA: TGTGCCAGCAGTTACTCGGTGGGATATGAGCAGTTCTTC

J gene: TRBJ1-2
V gene: TRBV2
clone size: .
D gene: .
CDR3 protein: CASSEGKSAIYGYTF
CDR3 DNA: TGTGCCAGCAGTGAAGGAAAATCGGCGATCTATGGCTACACCTTC

J gene: TRBJ2-7
V gene: TRBV20-1
clone size: few
D gene: .
CDR3 protein: CGVEPGVSYEQYF
CDR3 DNA: TGCGGGGTCGAACCAGGTGTCTCCTACGAGCAGTACTTC

J gene: TRBJ2-7
V gene: TRBV5-1
clone size: .
D gene: .
CDR3 protein: CASSLPPPSYEQYF
CDR3 DNA: TGCGCCAGCAGCTTGCCCCCCCCCTCCTACGAGCAGTACTTC

J gene: TRBJ2-7
V gene: TRBV7-9
clone size: .
D gene: .
CDR3 protein: CASSLSVGISYEQYF
CDR3 DNA: TGTGCCAGCAGCTTAAGCGTGGGTATTTCCTACGAGCAGTACTTC